Below, one T cell receptor (beta chain) is given with its context. Its antigen is unidentified. The source of the sample is a study of shared clonotypes between healthy human individuals. Study-level information: The donors, a couple of women and three men, were aged 18 to 49. Per donor, three plates held CD4 naive cells, three held CD4 memory, two held CD8 naive and one held CD8 memory. Study-wide points: Donor clonotype sharing was expected to depend on sequencing depth.

In the sorted-subset replicate PCRs, around 0.2 ug DNA, around 30,000 T cell genomes, was used. The table came from immunoSEQ multiplex PCR; TCRdb's copy has only in-frame clones and leaves some out. The sample consists of about 2.3 million clones, over 90% of them appearing once. This receptor was taken from a man aged 18 to 29 in good health. Some clones in this sample may be carry-over from other donors' samples. The sample comprised naive CD4+ T cells from PBMCs. Sample subset: CD45RA+ positively selected.

The CDR3 region has the DNA TGTGCCAGCAGTGACGGGGGGGGAGGGGAAAAACTGTTTTTT. Translated: CASSDGGGGEKLFF. This chain joins TRBV25-1 and TRBJ1-4, with a weak D call TRBD1 (5 bases). The V end was cut by 3 bases, the J end by 8 bases, with 13 bases between. The CDR3 is 14 residues long. Germline CDR1 is MGHDK and CDR2 is SYGVNS.